The present entry profiles one T cell receptor (beta chain) with its context. What antigen it recognizes has not been identified. There are no base qualities to consult, and no much larger clone falls within one base. The data originate from a study of identical twins listed by TCRdb under 2016. Background for the entire study: TCR alpha and beta repertoires from monozygotic twins, unrelated adults of various ages and cord blood were deep-sequenced to test whether fetal clonotypes persist. To rule out contamination, replicate twin experiments were performed at different times with different library preparation protocols.

Broad study findings and their caveats: Out-of-frame TCR alpha sharing in monozygotic twins was systematically underestimated by recombination models, whereas sharing between unrelated individuals was in agreement with the recombination models. Because the same donors could not be followed over many years, the conclusions depended on cross-sectional statistical analysis. Compared with coincidental sharing between unrelated individuals, out-of-frame TCR alpha sequences shared between twins had an excess of sequences with low generation probability. Abundant cord blood beta clonotypes had fewer insertions, young adult naive repertoires showed a similar but weaker trend, and memory repertoires showed no such trend. Invariant T cells such as MAIT and iNKT could partly confound zero-insertion analyses, although diverse VJ usage argued against such confounding for most clonotypes. A weaker excess of twin sharing was found in beta out-of-frame sequences because the signal-to-noise ratio was lowered by fewer shared sequences.

Only healthy Caucasian donors were included. Three pairs of female monozygotic twins, all aged roughly 18 to 29 years, made up the twin cohort. Positive isolation kits from Invitrogen were used to isolate the CD4+ and CD8+ T cell populations. Clipping removes 2 bases from V and 6 bases from J, with 3 as the unmatched junction base count. In the germline V gene, CDR1 corresponds to MNHEY and CDR2 to SVGAGI. Including the terminal cysteine and phenylalanine, the CDR3 comprises 14 residues. The retained sequence is limited to the CDR3, 42 bases, with the frame set at the first base. The library was generated by 5' RACE. The reads were generated on an Illumina HiSeq 2000. A universal primer binding site was added through template switching, and the final cDNA carried a unique molecular identifier so that TCR cDNA molecules could be counted accurately. Specific primers in the conserved constant-segment region were used to synthesize first-strand cDNA for TCR alpha and beta chains. To control for contamination, every cDNA library was double barcoded, receiving both a SMART-Mk sample barcode and Illumina barcodes. TruSeq adapter sequences and Illumina sample barcodes were added in two successive PCR steps. The Illumina HiSeq platform was used with custom primers to sequence TCR alpha and beta cDNA libraries. The study's own analysis went as follows. Raw reads were processed with MiGEC to extract unique molecular identifiers, and MiXCR was used to determine CDR3 positions. Recombination models were inferred per individual with the repgenHMM and IGoR tools using an EM algorithm. Shared clonotypes were analyzed with the tcR package in R, and sharing was normalized by the product of cloneset sizes. Out-of-frame nonproductive sequences were analyzed to study raw recombination free of thymic and clonal selection effects. TCRdb applied fastp at Q25 and MiXCR to the public reads, then kept only in-frame beta chains. A single entry per CDR3 protein holds the most common genes and DNA from its merged rows. The V and J calls and clone size are TCRdb's, not the authors'. The sample profile shows approximately 500,000 distinct CDR3 sequences; approximately 24% of them were found once. 2.5% to 3.5% of the sample comes from the top ten.

In addition, the sample was reused for a study of T cells expressing NK-cell markers. Drawing on the second study: Three sorted T-cell subsets (CD3+CD56+NKG2C+, CD3+CD56+NKG2C- and CD3+CD56-NKG2C+) from eight donors had their TCR beta-chain repertoires profiled. Of the eight sequenced donors, seven were found to be HCMV-seropositive and one was found to be HCMV-seronegative. In several experiments an anti-gammadeltaTCR antibody was added to restrict sorting to alphabetaTCR-expressing T cells. In five to seven donors, the dominant CD3+CD56+NKG2C+ clonotypes were found to rank among the top 10 CD8+ clonotypes and to make up about 1.0-7.5% of CD8+ T cells. Those dominant clonotypes were again the most abundant among CD3+CD56-NKG2C+ cells in a few donors, at about 25-65%. Whether the expanded NKG2C-expressing T cell clones were specific for HCMV antigens was left unclear. All eight donors whose samples were sequenced were randomly selected healthy volunteers, three of them men and five women. A commercial ELISA kit detecting HCMV-specific IgG in serum was used to determine HCMV serostatus. Reads were demultiplexed and grouped by UMI with MIGEC, and clonotypes were assembled and quantified with MiTCR. To exclude erroneous sequences, any TCR cDNA sequence not supported by at least two reads was discarded. Downstream repertoire analysis used the tcR package, and clonotypes were matched across fractions by CDR3 nucleotide sequence plus V segment. VDJmatch was used to annotate antigen specificity against VDJdb, with one amino acid substitution in CDR3 permitted.

Rearrangement joined TRBV6-5 to TRBJ2-2, with 7 bases matching TRBD2. Sequenced: CD4+ T cells sorted from blood. The clonotype comes from a woman aged 18 to 35 in good health. In nucleotides, the sequence is TGTGCCAGCAGTTACACCGGACTAGCCGGGGAGCTGTTTTTT. Translated, it gives CASSYTGLAGELFF.